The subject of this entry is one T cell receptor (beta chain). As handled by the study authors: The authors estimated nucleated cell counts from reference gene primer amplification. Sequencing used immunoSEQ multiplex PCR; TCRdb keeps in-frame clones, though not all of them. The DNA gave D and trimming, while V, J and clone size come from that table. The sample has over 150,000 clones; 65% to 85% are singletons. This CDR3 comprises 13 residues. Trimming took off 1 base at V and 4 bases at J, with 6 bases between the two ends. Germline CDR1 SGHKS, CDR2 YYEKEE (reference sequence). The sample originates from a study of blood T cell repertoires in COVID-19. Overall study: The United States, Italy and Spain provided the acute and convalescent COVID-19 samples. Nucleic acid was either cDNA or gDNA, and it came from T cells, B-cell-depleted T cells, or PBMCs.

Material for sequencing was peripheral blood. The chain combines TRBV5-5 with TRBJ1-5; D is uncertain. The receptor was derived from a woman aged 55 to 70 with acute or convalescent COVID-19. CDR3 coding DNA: TGTGCCAGCAGCTTGACAGCTAATCAGCCCCAGCATTTT. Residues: CASSLTANQPQHF.